These 17 T cell receptor beta chains were sequenced from one sample in a study of cytomegalovirus exposure and HLA in healthy donors. The PCR was carried out with 60 Vbeta primers and 13 Jbeta primers. Sequencing was performed with immunoSEQ multiplex PCR; in TCRdb, only in-frame clones are kept and a portion is missing. The repertoire consists of roughly 120,000 clones, with 70% to 85% occurring once and the leading ten covering nearly 2.5%. The sample taken for sequencing was PBMCs. Receptors were obtained from a woman aged 18-29 years in good health and CMV-seronegative.

This chain joins TRBV19 and TRBJ2-5, with D maybe TRBD1 (5 bases). Germline values: CDR1 LNHDA, CDR2 SQIVND (reference sequence). The V end was cut by 3 bases, the J end by 3 bases, with 14 bases between. This CDR3 region has 15 residues. The DNA for the CDR3 is TGTGCCAGTAGTATGGGTGGGGTAGGGGAAGAGACCCAGTACTTC. It specifies CASSMGGVGEETQYF.

The chain recombines TRBV9 with TRBJ2-5; D is perhaps TRBD1 (5 bases). The V gene lost 4 bases and the J gene lost 3 bases, with 13 bases spanning the gap. The CDR3 spans 14 residues. Germline CDR1 SGDLS, CDR2 YYNGEE. The CDR3 DNA reads TGTGCCAGCAGCCCAGAAGGGGTAGAAGAGACCCAGTACTTC. Translated: CASSPEGVEETQYF. Using reference TRBV9 and TRBJ2-5 for the parts outside the CDR3, the full variable domain is DSGVTQTPKHLITATGQRVTLRCSPRSGDLSVYWYQQSLDQGLQFLIQYYNGEERAKGNILERFSAQQFPDLHSELNLSSLELGDSALYFCASSPEGVEETQYFGPGTRLLVL.

CDR3 loop: CASRQGFNQPQHF. The CDR3 DNA is TGTGCCAGCAGACAGGGTTTCAATCAGCCCCAGCATTTT. This chain connects TRBV6-5 to TRBJ1-5, with D perhaps TRBD1 (6 bases). The CDR3 has 13 residues. Germline V gives CDR1 MNHEY, CDR2 SVGAGI. Trimming cost V 6 bases and J 3 bases, with 9 bases left between them.

The genes are TRBV7-9 and TRBJ1-1, with 9 bases aligning to TRBD1. V was pared by 5 bases and J by 1 base, with 2 bases of the junction left unmatched. Germline V CDR1 and CDR2: SEHNR, FQNEAQ (reference sequence). This CDR3 is built from 14 residues. This chain's CDR3 is CASSQQGANTEAFF. The CDR3 DNA reads as TGTGCCAGCAGCCAACAGGGGGCGAACACTGAAGCTTTCTTT.

This chain connects TRBV7-2 to TRBJ2-1, with 10 bases lining up with TRBD2. CDR3 length: 17 amino acids. V dropped 0 bases and J dropped 0; count of bases not matched to a gene: 2. Germline-derived CDR1 and CDR2 are SGHTA and FQGNSA. The CDR3 DNA reads as TGTGCCAGCAGCTTAGCTAGCGGGGGGATCTCCTACAATGAGCAGTTCTTC. This encodes CASSLASGGISYNEQFF.

This chain uses TRBV7-9 with TRBJ1-2; D remains ambiguous. Germline V lookup: CDR1 SEHNR, CDR2 FQNEAQ (reference sequence). This CDR3 has 12 amino acids. The V end lost 2 bases, the J end lost 8 bases, and 9 bases lay between the germline ends. CDR3 coding DNA: TGTGCCAGCAGCTTAAACGCGGTGGGCTACACCTTC. Its protein is CASSLNAVGYTF. Complete variable domain (other parts from reference TRBV7-9 and TRBJ1-2): DTGVSQNPRHKITKRGQNVTFRCDPISEHNRLYWYRQTLGQGPEFLTYFQNEAQLEKSRLLSDRFSAERPKGSFSTLEIQRTEQGDSAMYLCASSLNAVGYTFGSGTRLTVV.

This clone is a singleton in its sample. This chain links TRBV5-6 with TRBJ2-7; 10 bases are a match to TRBD2. The CDR3 sequence is 15 residues long. Germline CDR1 reads SGHDT; CDR2 reads YYEEEE. V shed 2 bases, J shed 5 bases, and the junction held 7 bases outside the gene matches. CDR3 protein: CASSFLLAGIDEQYF. CDR3 nucleotides: TGTGCCAGCAGCTTTTTACTAGCGGGAATCGACGAGCAGTACTTC. Variable domain in full (rest from reference TRBV5-6 and TRBJ2-7): DAGVTQSPTHLIKTRGQQVTLRCSPKSGHDTVSWYQQALGQGPQFIFQYYEEEERQRGNFPDRFSGHQFPNYSSELNVNALLLGDSALYLCASSFLLAGIDEQYFGPGTRLTVT.

CDR3 sequence: CASSLGQGVPYEQYF. The CDR3 DNA reads as TGTGCCAGCAGCTTAGGGCAGGGGGTCCCCTACGAGCAGTACTTC. The chain recombines TRBV7-2 with TRBJ2-7; TRBD1 matches 7 bases. Germline trimming cut 1 base from V and 2 bases from J; bases unmatched to any gene: 5. The length of the CDR3 is 15 residues. Germline lookup yields CDR1 SGHTA and CDR2 FQGNSA.

The chain links TRBV19 to TRBJ1-5; D is undetermined. This CDR3 has 13 residues. Germline V CDR1 and CDR2: LNHDA, SQIVND (reference sequence). V was shortened by 5 bases and J by 8 bases, with 13 bases between the two germline ends. The CDR3 region is CASSGDKLKPQHF. In DNA, the CDR3 is TGTGCCAGTAGTGGCGACAAGCTAAAGCCCCAGCATTTT.

This clone has more than one count but fewer than ten. The rearrangement joins TRBV5-1 to TRBJ2-5; TRBD2 matches at 12 bases. V shed 1 base, J shed 5 bases, and the junction held 9 bases outside the gene matches. From germline, CDR1 is SGHRS and CDR2 YFSETQ. The CDR3 covers 17 residues. The CDR3 nucleotides are TGCGCCAGCAGCTTGATTCTAGCGGGAGGGCCAGAGGAGACCCAGTACTTC. The encoded protein is CASSLILAGGPEETQYF.

Of note for this clone: The same CDR3 also results from other DNA sequences found in this sample. The CDR3 here is CASSLGLMNTEAFF. The CDR3 coding sequence is TGTGCCAGCAGCCTGGGACTCATGAACACTGAAGCTTTCTTT. The rearrangement links TRBV5-4 to TRBJ1-1, with a tentative D call TRBD1 (5 bases). The CDR3 runs 14 residues. With 4 bases removed from V and 0 bases from J, the gap between germline ends came to 10 bases. CDR1 is SGHNT and CDR2 is YYREEE in the germline V gene (reference sequence). The whole variable domain, remainder taken from reference TRBV5-4 and TRBJ1-1, is ETGVTQSPTHLIKTRGQQVTLRCSSQSGHNTVSWYQQALGQGPQFIFQYYREEENGRGNFPPRFSGLQFPNYSSELNVNALELDDSALYLCASSLGLMNTEAFFGQGTRLTVV.

The chain links TRBV5-1 to TRBJ2-3; the match to TRBD2 covers 8 bases. CDR1 and CDR2 from the germline V gene are SGHRS and YFSETQ. The CDR3 length is 15 residues. The V segment lost 4 bases and the J segment 0 bases; nucleotides outside the gene matches: 4. The DNA of the CDR3 is TGCGCCAGCAGCACCCAGCGGGGGAGCACAGATACGCAGTATTTT. It yields the protein CASSTQRGSTDTQYF.

This chain links TRBV2 with TRBJ2-3; 10 bases are a match to TRBD2. The germline CDR1 and CDR2 sequences are SNHLY and FYNNEI. With 10 bases clipped from V and 2 bases from J, the junction kept 6 bases outside the gene matches. CDR3 length equals 14 residues. CDR3: CATKLAGNTDTQYF. The CDR3 region has the DNA TGTGCCACCAAACTAGCGGGAAACACAGATACGCAGTATTTT.

This chain joins TRBV7-9 and TRBJ2-2; maybe TRBD2 (6 bases). The V gene's germline CDR1 is SEHNR and CDR2 FQNEAQ (reference sequence). CDR3 length: 15 amino acids. Trimming removed 6 bases from V and 2 bases from J, with 13 bases in between. CDR3: CASRELATNTGELFF. CDR3 DNA: TGTGCCAGCAGAGAGCTAGCGACTAACACCGGGGAGCTGTTTTTT.

The V and J genes are TRBV27 and TRBJ2-7; a weak D match, TRBD2 (5 bases). The V gene lost 6 bases and the J gene lost 5 bases, with 14 bases spanning the gap. The CDR3 length is 13 residues. Per the germline V gene, CDR1 is MNHEY and CDR2 is SMNVEV (reference sequence). As DNA, the CDR3 is TGTGCCAGCAGCTCCACGGGATTCAACGAGCAGTACTTC. It is translated as CASSSTGFNEQYF.

J is TRBJ2-7 and V is TRBV7-8; 9 positions agree with TRBD1. The germline CDR1 and CDR2 sequences are SGHVS and FQNEAQ. The CDR3 consists of 14 residues. V trimming: 5 bases; J trimming: 6 bases; junction bases outside the gene matches: 8. The CDR3, as DNA: TGTGCCAGCAGCGCGACAGGGGGGACCTCCGAGCAGTACGTC. Translated: CASSATGGTSEQYV.

This clone has just a few counts. The chain uses TRBV28 and TRBJ2-7; perhaps TRBD1 as D (6 bases). Trimming removed 10 bases from V and 1 base from J, with 11 bases in between. CDR1 is MDHEN, CDR2 SYDVKM, per germline. The CDR3 runs to 12 residues. CDR3 amino acids: CATKGESYEQYV. The CDR3 DNA is TGTGCCACCAAGGGGGAATCCTACGAGCAGTACGTC.